The present T cell receptor beta chain was sequenced within a study of T-cell reconstitution after alpha-beta-depleted transplantation in children. Study results and caveats: Alpha-beta T cells present about two months after transplant were reported to originate from several hundred expanded graft clones. From surviving recipient T cells and thymic progenitors came the high day-60 TCRbeta diversity observed in some patients. T-cell numbers and diversity, one year after transplant, stemmed largely from T cells that were newly produced.

The authors prepared the TCRbeta library with unique molecular identifiers. MiXCR, applied by TCRdb to the PCR reads, yields one record per CDR3 protein. The sample has around 700,000 distinct CDR3 sequences, over 10% seen once. This clonotype occurred many times. Its antigen is as yet unknown. Trimming took 1 base from V and 7 from J, leaving 8 bases between them. CDR3 size: 13 residues. The germline V gene has CDR1 MGHRA and CDR2 YSYEKL. The chain links TRBV4-1 to TRBJ2-4, with D possibly TRBD1 on 6 matching bases. The TCR originated in a girl aged 2-9 years with congenital amegakaryocytic thrombocytopenia, due to receive a stem cell transplant. The sample here was PBMCs, taken before TCRalphabeta/CD19-depleted stem cell transplant. The CDR3 sequence: CASSQVQGNIQYF. Written as DNA, the CDR3 is TGCGCCAGCAGCCAAGTCCAGGGGAACATTCAGTACTTC.